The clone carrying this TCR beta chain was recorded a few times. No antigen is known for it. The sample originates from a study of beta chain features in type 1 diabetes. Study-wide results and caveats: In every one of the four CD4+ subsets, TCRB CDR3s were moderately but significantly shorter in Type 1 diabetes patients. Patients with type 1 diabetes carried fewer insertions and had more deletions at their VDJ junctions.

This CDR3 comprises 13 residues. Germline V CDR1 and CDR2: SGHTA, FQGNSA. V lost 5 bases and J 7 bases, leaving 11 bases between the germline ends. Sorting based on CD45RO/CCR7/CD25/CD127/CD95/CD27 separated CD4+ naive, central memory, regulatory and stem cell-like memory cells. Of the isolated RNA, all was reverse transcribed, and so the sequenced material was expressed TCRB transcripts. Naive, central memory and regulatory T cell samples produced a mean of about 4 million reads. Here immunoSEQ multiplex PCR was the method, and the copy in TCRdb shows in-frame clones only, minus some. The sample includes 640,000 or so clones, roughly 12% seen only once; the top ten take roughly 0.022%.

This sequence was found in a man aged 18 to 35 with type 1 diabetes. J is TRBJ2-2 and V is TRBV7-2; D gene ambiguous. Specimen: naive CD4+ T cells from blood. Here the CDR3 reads CASSTGFHGELFF. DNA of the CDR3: TGTGCCAGCAGCACCGGGTTTCACGGGGAGCTGTTTTTT. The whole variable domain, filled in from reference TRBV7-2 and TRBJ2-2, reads GAGVSQSPSNKVTEKGKDVELRCDPISGHTALYWYRQSLGQGLEFLIYFQGNSAPDKSGLPSDRFSAERTGGSVSTLTIQRTQQEDSAVYLCASSTGFHGELFFGEGSRLTVL.